This T cell receptor beta chain appears in the sequencing data of a study of T cells in Graves' hyperthyroidism and ophthalmopathy. Unmatched junction bases numbered 6, after V lost 5 bases and J lost 3 bases. This CDR3 is 14 amino acids long. From germline, CDR1 is LNHDA and CDR2 SQIVND (reference sequence). Amplified TCR beta CDR3 regions came from RNA transcripts. First-round RT-PCR of the TCR CDR3 relied on the HTBI primer set. Using its own MiXCR run on the multiplex PCR reads, TCRdb lists one record per CDR3 protein. The data contain 600,000 or so distinct CDR3 sequences, about 14% of them singletons. This clonotype has at least ten counts.

Specimen: blood. V gene TRBV19 combines with J gene TRBJ1-1; 7 bases match TRBD1. The source is a woman in her late teens or twenties with Graves' ophthalmopathy. CDR3 sequence reads: CASSARQGHTEAFF. CDR3 sequence (DNA): TGTGCCAGTAGTGCCCGACAGGGACACACTGAAGCTTTCTTT.